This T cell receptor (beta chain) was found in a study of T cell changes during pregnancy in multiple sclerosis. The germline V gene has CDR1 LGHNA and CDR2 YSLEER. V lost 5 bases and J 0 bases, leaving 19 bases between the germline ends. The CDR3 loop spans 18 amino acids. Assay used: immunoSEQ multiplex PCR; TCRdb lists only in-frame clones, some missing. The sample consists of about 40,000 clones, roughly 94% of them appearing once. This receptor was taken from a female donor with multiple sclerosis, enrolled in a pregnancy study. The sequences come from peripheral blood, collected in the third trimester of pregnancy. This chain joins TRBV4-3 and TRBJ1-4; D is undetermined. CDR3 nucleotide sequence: TGCGCCAGCAGCAGAACGGGTCTTGGAGGTGCAACTAATGAAAAACTGTTTTTT. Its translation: CASSRTGLGGATNEKLFF.